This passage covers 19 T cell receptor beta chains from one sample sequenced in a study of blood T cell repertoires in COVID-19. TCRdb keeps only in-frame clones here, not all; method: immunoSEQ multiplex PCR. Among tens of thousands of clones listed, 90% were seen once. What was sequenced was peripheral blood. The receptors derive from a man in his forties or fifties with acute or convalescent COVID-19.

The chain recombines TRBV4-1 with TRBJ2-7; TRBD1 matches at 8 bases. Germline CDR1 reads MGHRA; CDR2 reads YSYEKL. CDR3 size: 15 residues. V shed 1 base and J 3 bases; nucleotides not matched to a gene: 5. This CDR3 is CASSQGGTGDYEQYF. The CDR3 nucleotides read TGCGCCAGCAGCCAAGGAGGGACAGGAGACTACGAGCAGTACTTC.

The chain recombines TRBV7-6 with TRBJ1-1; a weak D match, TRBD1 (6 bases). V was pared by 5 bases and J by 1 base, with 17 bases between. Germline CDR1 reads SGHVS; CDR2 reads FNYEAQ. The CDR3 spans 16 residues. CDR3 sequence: CASSPSPGHTNTEAFF. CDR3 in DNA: TGTGCCAGCAGCCCCTCCCCGGGACACACGAACACTGAAGCTTTCTTT.

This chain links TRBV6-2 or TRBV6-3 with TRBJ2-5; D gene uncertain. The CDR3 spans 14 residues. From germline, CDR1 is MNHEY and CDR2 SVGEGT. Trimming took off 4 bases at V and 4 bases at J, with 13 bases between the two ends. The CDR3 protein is CASSFRLYRETQYF. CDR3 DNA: TGTGCCAGCAGTTTCCGGTTATATCGAGAGACCCAGTACTTC.

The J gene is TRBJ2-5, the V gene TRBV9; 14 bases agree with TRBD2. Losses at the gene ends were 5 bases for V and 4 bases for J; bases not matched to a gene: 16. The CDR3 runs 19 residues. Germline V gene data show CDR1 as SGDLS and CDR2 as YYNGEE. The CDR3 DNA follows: TGTGCCAGCAGTGCTCCCGTCCCGGGACTAGCGGGAGTCGGAGAGACCCAGTACTTC. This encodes CASSAPVPGLAGVGETQYF.

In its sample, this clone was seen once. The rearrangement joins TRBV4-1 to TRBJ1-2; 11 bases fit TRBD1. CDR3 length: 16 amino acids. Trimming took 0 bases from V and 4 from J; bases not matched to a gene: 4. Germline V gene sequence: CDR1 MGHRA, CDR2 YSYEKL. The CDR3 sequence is CASSQDIGQGAYGYTF. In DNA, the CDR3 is TGCGCCAGCAGCCAAGATATCGGACAGGGGGCCTATGGCTACACCTTC.

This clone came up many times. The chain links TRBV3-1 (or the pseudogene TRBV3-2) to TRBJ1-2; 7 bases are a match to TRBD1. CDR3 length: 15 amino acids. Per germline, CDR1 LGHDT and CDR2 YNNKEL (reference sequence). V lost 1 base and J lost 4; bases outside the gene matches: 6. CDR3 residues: CASSQGQGWLYGYTF. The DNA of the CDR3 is TGTGCCAGCAGCCAAGGACAGGGTTGGCTCTATGGCTACACCTTC.

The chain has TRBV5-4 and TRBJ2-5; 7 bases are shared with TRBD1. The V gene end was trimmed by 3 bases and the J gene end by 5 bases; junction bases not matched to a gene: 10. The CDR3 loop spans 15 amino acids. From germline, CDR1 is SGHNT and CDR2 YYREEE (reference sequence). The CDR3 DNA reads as TGTGCCAGCAGCTCCGAATGGACAGGCCTGGAGACCCAGTACTTC. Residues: CASSSEWTGLETQYF.

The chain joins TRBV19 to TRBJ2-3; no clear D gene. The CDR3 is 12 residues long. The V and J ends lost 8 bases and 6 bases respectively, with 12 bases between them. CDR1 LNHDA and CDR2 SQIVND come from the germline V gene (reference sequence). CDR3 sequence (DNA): TGTGCCAGTTCCGCTCTAGGTGATACGCAGTATTTT. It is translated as CASSALGDTQYF. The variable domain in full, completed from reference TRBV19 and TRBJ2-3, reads DGGITQSPKYLFRKEGQNVTLSCEQNLNHDAMYWYRQDPGQGLRLIYYSQIVNDFQKGDIAEGYSVSREKKESFPLTVTSAQKNPTAFYLCASSALGDTQYFGPGTRLTVL.

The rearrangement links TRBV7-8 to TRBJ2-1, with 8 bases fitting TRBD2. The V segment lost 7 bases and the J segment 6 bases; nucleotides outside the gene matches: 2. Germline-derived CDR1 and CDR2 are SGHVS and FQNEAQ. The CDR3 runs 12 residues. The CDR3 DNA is TGTGCCAGCACCCGGGGGGGCAATGAGCAGTTCTTC. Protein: CASTRGGNEQFF.

The CDR3 DNA follows: TGTGCCAGCAGCCTCCAGGGTGGGGAGGGAGAAAAACTGTTTTTT. Encoded protein: CASSLQGGEGEKLFF. The rearrangement links TRBV4-2 to TRBJ1-4, with D perhaps TRBD1 (5 bases). CDR1 LGHNA and CDR2 YNFKEQ come from the germline V gene. V dropped 4 bases and J dropped 8 bases, with 17 bases sitting between them. This CDR3 region has 15 residues.

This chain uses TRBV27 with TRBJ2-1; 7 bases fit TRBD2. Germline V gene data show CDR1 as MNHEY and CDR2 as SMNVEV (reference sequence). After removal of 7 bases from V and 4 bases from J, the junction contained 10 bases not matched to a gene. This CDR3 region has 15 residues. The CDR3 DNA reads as TGTGCCAGCACACCCCGGGACTATCCATACAATGAGCAGTTCTTC. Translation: CASTPRDYPYNEQFF.

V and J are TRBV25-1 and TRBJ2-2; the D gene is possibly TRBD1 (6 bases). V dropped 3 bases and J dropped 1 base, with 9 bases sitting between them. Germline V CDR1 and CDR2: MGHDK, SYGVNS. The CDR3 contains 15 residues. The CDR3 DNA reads TGTGCCAGCAGTGAGAGACAGGTGAACACCGGGGAGCTGTTTTTT. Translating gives CASSERQVNTGELFF.

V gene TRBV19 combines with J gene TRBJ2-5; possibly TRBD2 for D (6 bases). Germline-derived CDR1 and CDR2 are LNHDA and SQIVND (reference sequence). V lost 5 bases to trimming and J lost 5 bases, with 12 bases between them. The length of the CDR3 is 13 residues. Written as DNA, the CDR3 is TGTGCCAGTAGTCCACTAGGGAGGGAGACCCAGTACTTC. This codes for CASSPLGRETQYF.

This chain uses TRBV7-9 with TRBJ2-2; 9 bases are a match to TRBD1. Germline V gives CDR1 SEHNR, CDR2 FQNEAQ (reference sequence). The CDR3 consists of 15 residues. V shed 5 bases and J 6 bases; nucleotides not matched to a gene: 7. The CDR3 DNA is TGTGCCAGCAGCGAAATCCGACAGGGGGCCGGGGAGCTGTTTTTT. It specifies CASSEIRQGAGELFF.

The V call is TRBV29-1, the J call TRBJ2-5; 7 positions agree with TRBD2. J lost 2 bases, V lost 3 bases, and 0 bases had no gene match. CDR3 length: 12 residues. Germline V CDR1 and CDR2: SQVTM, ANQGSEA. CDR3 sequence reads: CSVEGLQETQYF. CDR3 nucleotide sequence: TGCAGCGTTGAGGGACTACAAGAGACCCAGTACTTC.

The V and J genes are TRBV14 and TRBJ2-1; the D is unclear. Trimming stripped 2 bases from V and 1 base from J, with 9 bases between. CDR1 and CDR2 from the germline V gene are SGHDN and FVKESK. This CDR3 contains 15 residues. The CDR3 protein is CASSQYEASYNEQFF. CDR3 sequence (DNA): TGTGCCAGCAGCCAATATGAAGCGTCCTACAATGAGCAGTTCTTC.

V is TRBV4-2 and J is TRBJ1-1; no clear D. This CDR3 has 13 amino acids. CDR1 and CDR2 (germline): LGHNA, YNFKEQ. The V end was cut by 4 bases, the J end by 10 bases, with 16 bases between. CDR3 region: CASSRTGDYGAFF. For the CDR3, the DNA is TGTGCCAGCAGCCGGACCGGGGATTACGGAGCTTTCTTT.

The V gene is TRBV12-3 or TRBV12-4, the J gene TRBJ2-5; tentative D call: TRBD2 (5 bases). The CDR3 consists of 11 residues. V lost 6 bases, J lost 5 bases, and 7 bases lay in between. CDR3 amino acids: CASRRGETQYF. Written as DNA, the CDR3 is TGTGCCAGCAGGAGAGGGGAGACCCAGTACTTC.

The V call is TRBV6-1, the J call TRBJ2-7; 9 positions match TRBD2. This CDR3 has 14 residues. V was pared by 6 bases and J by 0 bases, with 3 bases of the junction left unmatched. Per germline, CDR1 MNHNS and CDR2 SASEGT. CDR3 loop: CASRSGGNSYEQYF. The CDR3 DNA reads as TGTGCCAGCAGGAGCGGGGGGAACTCCTACGAGCAGTACTTC.